What follows are 29 T cell receptor beta chains derived from one specimen sequenced in a study of T cell responses to AZD1222 COVID-19 vaccine. Profiled with immunoSEQ multiplex PCR; TCRdb holds only in-frame clones, not every one. The sample lists more than 150,000 clones; 75% to 90% were seen once. The material was peripheral blood, obtained on day 0 of AZD1222 vaccination. These receptors came from an adult in good health.

The chain links TRBV28 to TRBJ1-2, with D possibly matching TRBD1 (6 bases). V shed 2 bases and J shed 2 bases, with 15 bases lying between them. Germline V CDR1 and CDR2: MDHEN, SYDVKM. This CDR3 has 16 amino acids. The CDR3: CASSLPGAGQNYGYTF. As DNA, the CDR3 is TGTGCCAGCAGTTTACCGGGGGCGGGTCAAAACTATGGCTACACCTTC.

This chain joins TRBV18 and TRBJ2-7; a weak D match, TRBD1 (5 bases). The V and J ends lost 0 bases and 2 bases respectively, with 8 bases between them. This CDR3 region has 14 residues. Germline V CDR1 and CDR2: KGHSH, LQKENI. CDR3 sequence reads: CASSPPDTAYEQYF. CDR3 sequence (DNA): TGTGCCAGCTCACCACCGGACACGGCCTACGAGCAGTACTTC. Complete variable domain (other parts from reference TRBV18 and TRBJ2-7): NAGVMQNPRHLVRRRGQEARLRCSPMKGHSHVYWYRQLPEEGLKFMVYLQKENIIDESGMPKERFSAEFPKEGPSILRIQQVVRGDSAAYFCASSPPDTAYEQYFGPGTRLTVT.

This clone was observed once. As DNA, the CDR3 is TGTGCCAGCAGCTCCCAGGGTAATGAGCAGTTCTTC. This translates into CASSSQGNEQFF. The rearrangement joins TRBV7-7 to TRBJ2-1; possible D gene TRBD1, 5 bases. This CDR3 spans 12 amino acids. V shed 4 bases and J shed 7 bases, with 8 bases lying between them. Looked up from germline, CDR1 is SSHAT and CDR2 is FNYEAQ (reference sequence).

The chain recombines TRBV5-8 with TRBJ1-4, with no clear D. V lost 4 bases and J 7 bases, leaving 14 bases between the germline ends. There are 14 residues in the CDR3. Germline values: CDR1 SGHTS, CDR2 YDEGEE. This CDR3 reads CASSGRPIGEKLFF. The CDR3 nucleotides read TGTGCCAGCAGCGGACGTCCAATCGGTGAAAAACTGTTTTTT.

The rearrangement links TRBV4-2 to TRBJ2-1; D gene uncertain. V lost 1 base and J lost 2, with 12 bases in between. This CDR3 region has 16 residues. The germline gives CDR1 LGHNA, CDR2 YNFKEQ. CDR3 coding DNA: TGTGCCAGCAGCCAAGGTGAAGGTTCTACCTACAATGAGCAGTTCTTC. Protein: CASSQGEGSTYNEQFF.

The V and J genes are TRBV6-2 or TRBV6-3 and TRBJ1-4; 7 bases are shared with TRBD1. This CDR3 has 18 residues. Germline V gives CDR1 MNHEY, CDR2 SVGEGT. J lost 0 bases, V lost 2 bases, and 9 bases had no gene match. The CDR3 is CASSYRPGQTTTNEKLFF. CDR3 in DNA: TGTGCCAGCAGTTACAGACCGGGACAGACTACAACTAATGAAAAACTGTTTTTT.

This chain connects TRBV7-9 to TRBJ2-3; D may be TRBD1 or TRBD2 (5 bases each). The V gene lost 5 bases and the J gene lost 2 bases, with 20 bases spanning the gap. The germline gives CDR1 SEHNR, CDR2 FQNEAQ (reference sequence). The CDR3 is made up of 17 amino acids. The CDR3 protein is CASSVASGTSYTDTQYF. Here the CDR3 DNA reads TGTGCCAGCAGCGTCGCGTCCGGGACGTCTTACACAGATACGCAGTATTTT.

The CDR3 sequence is CSVERSTAQETQYF. CDR3 nucleotide sequence: TGCAGCGTTGAACGGTCGACAGCCCAAGAGACCCAGTACTTC. The V and J genes are TRBV29-1 and TRBJ2-5; D is possibly TRBD1 (5 bases). This CDR3 spans 14 amino acids. Germline values: CDR1 SQVTM, CDR2 ANQGSEA. Trimming took 2 bases from V and 1 from J, leaving 11 bases between them. The whole variable domain, filled in from reference TRBV29-1 and TRBJ2-5, reads SAVISQKPSRDICQRGTSLTIQCQVDSQVTMMFWYRQQPGQSLTLIATANQGSEATYESGFVIDKFPISRPNLTFSTLTVSNMSPEDSSIYLCSVERSTAQETQYFGPGTRLLVL.

This clone was counted a few times. The chain couples TRBV12-3 or TRBV12-4 to TRBJ2-5, with D unresolved. V shed 5 bases and J shed 5 bases, with 12 bases lying between them. The CDR3 is made up of 13 amino acids. CDR3 nucleotide sequence: TGTGCCAGCAGTAAGGAACCAGTGGAGACCCAGTACTTC. This translates into CASSKEPVETQYF.

The chain recombines TRBV27 with TRBJ2-7; 7 nucleotides match TRBD1. Trimming at V came to 3 bases and at J to 3 bases, leaving 8 bases not matched to a gene. The CDR3 consists of 15 residues. Germline V gene sequence: CDR1 MNHEY, CDR2 SMNVEV (reference sequence). The CDR3 here is CASSFQNRGSYEQYF. The CDR3 DNA follows: TGTGCCAGCAGTTTTCAAAACAGGGGCAGCTACGAGCAGTACTTC.

The rearrangement links TRBV3-1 (or the pseudogene TRBV3-2) to TRBJ2-3, with D unresolved. V was cut by 1 base and J by 4 bases, with 6 bases left in between. Germline assignment: CDR1 LGHDT and CDR2 YNNKEL (reference sequence). The CDR3 contains 13 residues. CDR3 nucleotides: TGTGCCAGCAGCCAAGCGGGCGCAGATACGCAGTATTTT. This sequence encodes CASSQAGADTQYF.

Remarks on this clone: This sample also contains other DNA sequences that code for the same CDR3. This chain joins TRBV24-1 and TRBJ1-2, with 9 nucleotides matching TRBD1. The CDR3 totals 14 residues. The germline V gene encodes CDR1 KGHDR and CDR2 SFDVKD. J lost 4 bases, V lost 4 bases, and 3 bases had no gene match. The CDR3 DNA follows: TGTGCCACCAGTGACCGGACAGGGGCCTATGGCTACACCTTC. Its protein is CATSDRTGAYGYTF.

The chain couples TRBV5-8 to TRBJ1-6; 8 bases agree with TRBD1. The ends lost 5 bases at V and 4 bases at J; junction bases unmatched: 5. The CDR3 extends over 15 amino acids. The V gene's germline CDR1 is SGHTS and CDR2 YDEGEE. The CDR3, as DNA: TGTGCCAGCAGGGATGGGACAGGTTATAATTCACCCCTCCACTTT. It codes for CASRDGTGYNSPLHF.

The rearrangement links TRBV27 to TRBJ2-2; possibly TRBD1 for D (5 bases). CDR3 size: 15 residues. Germline CDR1 is MNHEY and CDR2 is SMNVEV (reference sequence). V was shortened by 7 bases and J by 0 bases, with 12 bases between the two germline ends. The CDR3 coding sequence is TGTGCCAGCAATCCCCAGGGTTCGAACACCGGGGAGCTGTTTTTT. Protein: CASNPQGSNTGELFF.

V is TRBV4-3 and J is TRBJ1-2; D ambiguous. The V end lost 1 base, the J end lost 2 bases, and 11 bases lay between the germline ends. Germline-derived CDR1 and CDR2 are LGHNA and YSLEER. This CDR3 has 15 amino acids. This CDR3 is CASSQVVGRNYGYTF. The DNA for the CDR3 is TGCGCCAGCAGCCAAGTTGTCGGCAGAAACTATGGCTACACCTTC.

This clone appeared once. The rearrangement links TRBV30 to TRBJ1-6; D uncertain. Germline loops: CDR1 GTSNPN, CDR2 SVGIG (reference sequence). This CDR3 region has 13 residues. With 8 bases removed from V and 9 bases from J, the gap between germline ends came to 17 bases. The DNA for the CDR3 is TGTGCCCGGATGACTGGCTGGGGTTCACCCCTCCACTTT. This gives the protein CARMTGWGSPLHF.

The chain recombines TRBV6-5 with TRBJ2-2, with D perhaps matching TRBD2 (7 bases). CDR3 size: 15 residues. With 0 bases removed from V and 9 bases from J, the gap between germline ends came to 14 bases. The germline CDR1 and CDR2 sequences are MNHEY and SVGAGI. CDR3 in amino acids: CASSYSGRGTRELFF. The CDR3, as DNA: TGTGCCAGCAGTTACTCTGGGAGGGGGACCCGGGAGCTGTTTTTT.

The chain employs TRBV9 and TRBJ2-3; tentatively, D is TRBD1 or TRBD2 (6 bases each). Trimming cost V 0 bases and J 5 bases, with 19 bases left between them. The germline CDR1 and CDR2 sequences are SGDLS and YYNGEE. The CDR3 has 17 residues. The CDR3 loop is CASSVEGSGAIGDTQYF. CDR3 in DNA: TGTGCCAGCAGCGTAGAAGGGTCGGGGGCGATCGGAGATACGCAGTATTTT.

The gene calls are TRBV5-1 and TRBJ2-1; 11 bases agree with TRBD1. With V trimmed by 1 base and J by 8 bases, 8 bases remained unmatched. CDR3 length equals 16 residues. Per the germline V gene, CDR1 is SGHRS and CDR2 is YFSETQ. The CDR3 DNA sequence: TGCGCCAGCAGCTTGCGGACAGGGGGCACGGTCGATGAGCAGTTCTTC. Translating gives CASSLRTGGTVDEQFF.

The chain links TRBV5-8 to TRBJ1-5; the D gene is possibly TRBD1 (5 bases). Trimming pared 3 bases from V and 4 bases from J, leaving 11 bases between. The CDR3 runs to 14 residues. From germline, CDR1 is SGHTS and CDR2 YDEGEE. As DNA, the CDR3 is TGTGCCAGCAGCTCCCGGGACGGAAATCAGCCCCAGCATTTT. It is translated as CASSSRDGNQPQHF.

The chain recombines TRBV24-1 with TRBJ2-2; 12 positions match TRBD1. This CDR3 contains 19 residues. J was trimmed by 0 bases and V by 4 bases; bases with no gene match: 8. The germline V gene encodes CDR1 KGHDR and CDR2 SFDVKD. The CDR3 spells CATSEAGTGGPTNTGELFF. For the CDR3, the DNA is TGTGCCACCAGTGAAGCCGGGACAGGGGGCCCAACGAACACCGGGGAGCTGTTTTTT.

This clone was detected once. The V and J genes are TRBV7-2 and TRBJ2-7; 7 nucleotides align to TRBD2. The V and J ends lost 5 bases and 5 bases, in that order; junction bases with no gene match: 12. The CDR3 contains 15 residues. Germline CDR1 SGHTA, CDR2 FQGNSA. CDR3 residues: CASSPSGSSGDEQYF. In DNA form, the CDR3 reads TGTGCCAGCAGCCCATCCGGGTCTAGCGGAGACGAGCAGTACTTC. Full variable domain (missing parts from reference TRBV7-2 and TRBJ2-7): GAGVSQSPSNKVTEKGKDVELRCDPISGHTALYWYRQSLGQGLEFLIYFQGNSAPDKSGLPSDRFSAERTGGSVSTLTIQRTQQEDSAVYLCASSPSGSSGDEQYFGPGTRLTVT.

This clone was detected once. The CDR3 bases are TGTGCCAGCAGTGTGCGGGGACTAGCTAGCACAGATACGCAGTATTTT. Protein sequence: CASSVRGLASTDTQYF. This sequence joins TRBV6-4 and TRBJ2-3; 9 bases line up with TRBD2. The length of the CDR3 is 16 residues. The trim removed 4 bases at V and 0 bases at J, leaving 5 bases unmatched. Germline lookup yields CDR1 MRHNA and CDR2 SNTAGT.

The chain uses TRBV11-3 and TRBJ2-5, with D maybe TRBD1 (5 bases). V gave up 4 bases and J gave up 5 bases, with 11 bases separating them. The CDR3 runs 13 residues. Germline V gene lookup returns CDR1 SGHNT and CDR2 YENEEA. The CDR3 DNA is TGTGCCAGCAGCTCGCAGGGCGACGAGACCCAGTACTTC. It codes for CASSSQGDETQYF.

J is TRBJ1-1 and V is TRBV6-5; possibly TRBD1 for D (6 bases). The V gene's germline CDR1 is MNHEY and CDR2 SVGAGI. The CDR3 has 16 amino acids. Trimming stripped 0 bases from V and 8 bases from J, with 19 bases between. Written as DNA, the CDR3 is TGTGCCAGCAGTTACTCTTCGAGGGGGGCCGACAGAGAAGCTTTCTTT. It codes for CASSYSSRGADREAFF.

Written as DNA, the CDR3 is TGCGCCAGCAGCCCCGGGACTAGCCACGAGCAGTACTTC. Residues: CASSPGTSHEQYF. V usage is TRBV5-1 and J usage is TRBJ2-7; TRBD2 matches at 9 bases. The CDR3 runs 13 residues. The V gene's germline CDR1 is SGHRS and CDR2 YFSETQ. V shed 4 bases, J shed 5 bases, and the junction held 4 bases outside the gene matches.

This clone was recorded a few times. The chain carries TRBV18 and TRBJ2-3, with 8 nucleotides matching TRBD2. The V gene's germline CDR1 is KGHSH and CDR2 LQKENI. V shed 3 bases, J shed 2 bases, and the junction held 4 bases outside the gene matches. This CDR3 comprises 15 residues. CDR3 sequence reads: CASSPTSGPTDTQYF. The DNA of the CDR3 is TGTGCCAGCTCACCTACTAGCGGCCCCACAGATACGCAGTATTTT.

This chain joins TRBV23-1 and TRBJ1-1; the match to TRBD1 covers 10 bases. TRBV23-1 is an ORF for which the function is uncertain. The V gene end was trimmed by 4 bases and the J gene end by 6 bases; junction bases not matched to a gene: 17. The CDR3 has 18 residues. The CDR3 spells CASSRDRGSGWGRSEAFF. CDR3 in DNA: TGCGCCAGCAGTCGGGACAGGGGATCGGGGTGGGGTAGGTCTGAAGCTTTCTTT.

The chain employs TRBV7-9 and TRBJ1-5; 7 bases align to TRBD1. The CDR3 totals 16 residues. The ends lost 1 base at V and 4 bases at J; junction bases unmatched: 7. The germline gives CDR1 SEHNR, CDR2 FQNEAQ (reference sequence). CDR3 nucleotides: TGTGCCAGCAGCTTAGGACAGGGAGTAGGTAATCAGCCCCAGCATTTT. It specifies CASSLGQGVGNQPQHF.